These 12 T cell receptor beta chains share one sample of origin, sequenced in a study of T-cell reconstitution after alpha-beta-depleted transplantation in children. Unique molecular identifiers were incorporated when the TCRbeta library was constructed. One entry per CDR3 protein results from TCRdb running MiXCR on the PCR reads. The top ten clones hold roughly 29% of a sample with some 440,000 distinct CDR3 sequences, roughly 17% of them seen once. Sample: PBMCs, mostly from graft donor cells, taken 360 days after TCRalphabeta/CD19-depleted stem cell transplant. The receptor set was obtained from a boy under two years old who had a stem cell transplant for Wiskott-Aldrich syndrome, so the T cells may come from the graft donor.

The gene calls are TRBV15 and TRBJ2-1, with 11 bases matching TRBD2. Losses at the gene ends were 4 bases for V and 2 bases for J; bases not matched to a gene: 4. The CDR3 runs 16 residues. CDR1 and CDR2 from the germline V gene are LNHNV and YYDKDF (reference sequence). This CDR3 is CATSISSGRAYNEQFF. The CDR3 coding sequence is TGTGCCACCAGCATAAGTAGCGGGAGGGCCTACAATGAGCAGTTCTTC. The full variable domain, completed using reference TRBV15 and TRBJ2-1, is DAMVIQNPRYQVTQFGKPVTLSCSQTLNHNVMYWYQQKSSQAPKLLFHYYDKDFNNEADTPDNFQSRRPNTSFCFLDIRSPGLGDTAMYLCATSISSGRAYNEQFFGPGTRLTVL.

This clonotype has a count of ten or more. The chain has TRBV20-1 and TRBJ2-3; 13 nucleotides align to TRBD2. From germline, CDR1 is DFQATT and CDR2 SNEGSKA (reference sequence). The CDR3 is 13 residues long. The junction had 1 base not matched to a gene; V was cut back by 6 bases and J by 4 bases. CDR3 coding DNA: TGCAGTGCCGGACTAGCGGGAGCAGATACGCAGTATTTT. Amino acid sequence: CSAGLAGADTQYF.

This chain connects TRBV5-1 to TRBJ2-3; D gene uncertain. Trimming removed 7 bases at V and 1 base at J, with 7 bases between. The CDR3 runs 12 residues. Germline V gives CDR1 SGHRS, CDR2 YFSETQ. The CDR3 DNA reads TGCGCCAGCCGAGCTGGCACAGATACGCAGTATTTT. It translates to CASRAGTDTQYF.

The chain has TRBV10-2 and TRBJ2-5; a possible D gene is TRBD1 (5 bases). The CDR3 totals 17 residues. V was shortened by 7 bases and J by 2 bases, with 23 bases between the two germline ends. Germline assignment: CDR1 WSHSY and CDR2 SAAADI. This CDR3 is CASTKNRNSFKQETQYF. For the CDR3, the DNA is TGCGCCAGCACCAAAAACAGGAACAGCTTTAAACAAGAGACCCAGTACTTC.

This clonotype occurred a few times. The chain links TRBV29-1 to TRBJ1-2, with TRBD1 matching 9 bases. CDR3 size: 15 residues. Germline V lookup: CDR1 SQVTM, CDR2 ANQGSEA. The ends lost 2 bases at V and 5 bases at J; junction bases unmatched: 9. The CDR3 loop reads CSVEFPDRGLYGYTF. The CDR3 region has the DNA TGCAGCGTTGAATTCCCTGACAGGGGGTTGTATGGCTACACCTTC.

The chain links TRBV5-1 to TRBJ2-1; 7 nucleotides agree with TRBD1. The CDR3 loop spans 15 amino acids. Germline values: CDR1 SGHRS, CDR2 YFSETQ. With 4 bases clipped from V and 8 bases from J, the junction kept 12 bases outside the gene matches. The CDR3 reads CASSAPGGYRDEQFF. The CDR3 DNA reads TGCGCCAGCAGCGCCCCAGGGGGTTATAGAGATGAGCAGTTCTTC.

This clonotype came up a few times. The DNA of the CDR3 is TGCGCCAGCAGCTTGGCCGGAAAAGATACGCAGTATTTT. Translating gives CASSLAGKDTQYF. The J gene is TRBJ2-3, the V gene TRBV5-1; D is uncertain. The CDR3 is 13 amino acids. The V end was cut by 0 bases, the J end by 5 bases, with 7 bases between. Germline lookup yields CDR1 SGHRS and CDR2 YFSETQ.

CDR3 sequence: CASRMRGGSSYEQYF. CDR3 bases: TGTGCCAGCAGAATGAGAGGCGGGTCCTCCTACGAGCAGTACTTC. V is TRBV6-1 and J is TRBJ2-7, with D maybe TRBD2 (5 bases). CDR1 is MNHNS and CDR2 is SASEGT in the germline V gene. This CDR3 is built from 15 residues. Between the trimmed V and J ends, which lost 6 bases and 0 bases, there was a span of 15 bases.

This clonotype was recorded a few times. This sequence joins TRBV20-1 and TRBJ2-1, with 8 nucleotides matching TRBD2. This CDR3 spans 15 amino acids. Per the germline V gene, CDR1 is DFQATT and CDR2 is SNEGSKA (reference sequence). With 3 bases clipped from V and 2 bases from J, the junction kept 6 bases outside the gene matches. CDR3 residues: CSARTIAGPYNEQFF. The CDR3 bases are TGCAGTGCTAGGACAATAGCGGGACCCTACAATGAGCAGTTCTTC.

The chain has TRBV20-1 and TRBJ1-6; D perhaps matches TRBD1 (6 bases). V was shortened by 3 bases and J by 6 bases, with 18 bases between the two germline ends. The length of the CDR3 is 16 residues. Germline V gene data show CDR1 as DFQATT and CDR2 as SNEGSKA (reference sequence). The CDR3 spells CSASPGGWLLNSPLHF. The CDR3 DNA follows: TGCAGTGCTAGTCCTGGGGGCTGGCTACTTAATTCACCCCTCCACTTT.

This chain uses TRBV11-2 with TRBJ2-1, with a tentative D call TRBD1 (6 bases). The germline V gene encodes CDR1 SGHAT and CDR2 FQNNGV. The CDR3 is made up of 17 amino acids. The germline V and J ends were trimmed by 5 bases and 6 bases, with 23 bases remaining between them. The CDR3 loop reads CASSPAPGDKRGNEQFF. CDR3 coding DNA: TGTGCCAGCAGCCCGGCTCCTGGGGACAAGAGGGGCAATGAGCAGTTCTTC.

The chain uses TRBV27 and TRBJ2-7; no clear D gene. Germline loops: CDR1 MNHEY, CDR2 SMNVEV (reference sequence). Trimming removed 1 base from V and 1 base from J, with 5 bases in between. The CDR3 covers 13 residues. Written as DNA, the CDR3 is TGTGCCAGCAGTTTATGGCCTTCCTACGAGCAGTACTTC. Encoded protein: CASSLWPSYEQYF.